A single sample is the source of the 24 T cell receptor beta chains below, sequenced in a study of molecular identifiers for immune sequencing clone quantification. One entry per CDR3 protein, called by TCRdb with MiXCR from the PCR reads. In the table there are under 350,000 distinct CDR3 sequences, 24% of which are singletons. The material sequenced was naive CD8+ T cells from blood, with Jurkat cell RNA spiked in. As for subset: FACS-sorted CD8+CD4-CCR7+CD45RA+ naive T cells. Every receptor here comes from a human donor in good health. Some libraries in this study had Jurkat cell RNA spiked in.

The table lists this clonotype with a few counts. This may arise from a read error, as a much more abundant clone is one base away. The conserved phenylalanine or tryptophan normally closing the CDR3 is absent here, so this likely arose from a read error. This rearrangement joins TRBV28 to TRBJ2-7; D uncertain. With 3 bases removed from V and 3 bases from J, the gap between germline ends came to 12 bases. The CDR3 contains 14 residues. CDR1 MDHEN and CDR2 SYDVKM come from the germline V gene. CDR3 region: CASSLGVRGYEQYL. The CDR3 DNA reads TGTGCCAGCAGTTTGGGTGTCAGAGGCTACGAGCAGTACCTC.

Many counts were recorded for this clonotype. The V call is TRBV12-5, the J call TRBJ2-6; D not certain. The CDR3 loop spans 14 amino acids. The germline V gene encodes CDR1 LGHNT and CDR2 FRNRAP. Trimming left V 5 bases short and J 0 bases short, with 5 bases between. For the CDR3, the DNA is TGTGCTAGTGGTGACAACTCTGGGGCCAACGTCCTGACTTTC. Its protein is CASGDNSGANVLTF.

Many counts were recorded for this clonotype. This chain links TRBV9 with TRBJ2-7; no firm D call. Trimming took 4 bases from V and 1 from J, leaving 9 bases between them. CDR1 and CDR2 from the germline V gene are SGDLS and YYNGEE. This CDR3 contains 13 residues. CDR3 DNA: TGTGCCAGCAGCCCCCCCCGGTCCTACGAGCAGTACTTC. Protein: CASSPPRSYEQYF.

This clonotype was seen a few times. The chain combines TRBV20-1 with TRBJ2-3, with 10 bases lining up with TRBD1. This CDR3 contains 16 residues. Germline V lookup: CDR1 DFQATT, CDR2 SNEGSKA (reference sequence). Losses at the gene ends were 1 base for V and 3 bases for J; bases not matched to a gene: 7. This CDR3 reads CSARGAGTGETDTQYF. CDR3 nucleotide sequence: TGCAGTGCTAGAGGGGCTGGGACAGGGGAAACAGATACGCAGTATTTT.

In its sample, this clonotype was seen once. A single base separates this from a much larger clone, so it may be a read error. V usage is TRBV19 and J usage is TRBJ2-2, with TRBD2 identical over 9 bases. V was clipped by 0 bases and J by 6 bases; unmatched bases: 5. Germline V CDR1 and CDR2: LNHDA, SQIVND (reference sequence). This CDR3 spans 16 amino acids. The CDR3 bases are TGTGCCAGTAGTATAGAGAGCGGGGGGTTCCCCGGGGAGCTGTTTTTT. Encoded protein: CASSIESGGFPGELFF. Combining the CDR3 with reference TRBV19 and TRBJ2-2 gives the whole variable domain DGGITQSPKYLFRKEGQNVTLSCEQNLNHDAMYWYRQDPGQGLRLIYYSQIVNDFQKGDIAEGYSVSREKKESFPLTVTSAQKNPTAFYLCASSIESGGFPGELFFGEGSRLTVL.

As to this clonotype: Given a much more abundant clone one base away, this may be a read error. The J gene is TRBJ2-5, the V gene TRBV28; the match to TRBD2 covers 15 bases. Germline-derived CDR1 and CDR2 are MDHEN and SYDVKM. CDR3 length equals 19 residues. Here the CDR3 DNA reads TGTGCCAGCAGTTTCACCGACGGACTAGCGGGAGGGCCGTCAGAGACCCGGTACTTC. Its translation: CASSFTDGLAGGPSETRYF.

This clonotype was counted a few times. This rearrangement joins TRBV24-1 to TRBJ2-2; tentative D call: TRBD2 (6 bases). This CDR3 is built from 13 residues. Between the trimmed V and J ends, which lost 3 bases and 6 bases, there was a span of 7 bases. Germline V lookup: CDR1 KGHDR, CDR2 SFDVKD. This CDR3 reads CATSDPSAGELFF. CDR3 nucleotides: TGTGCCACCAGTGATCCTAGCGCCGGGGAGCTGTTTTTT.

In its sample, this clonotype was seen a few times. This rearrangement joins TRBV4-3 to TRBJ2-7; 10 bases are shared with TRBD1. The CDR3 has 15 amino acids. Germline lookup yields CDR1 LGHNA and CDR2 YSLEER. The junction had 6 bases not matched to a gene; V was cut back by 3 bases and J by 4 bases. CDR3: CASSHGRTGGYEQYF. The CDR3 bases are TGCGCCAGCAGCCACGGCAGGACAGGGGGATACGAGCAGTACTTC.

This clonotype was counted ten times or more. The chain carries TRBV7-2 and TRBJ1-3, with D tentatively TRBD1 (5 bases). Trimming cost V 4 bases and J 0 bases, with 7 bases left between them. CDR1 SGHTA and CDR2 FQGNSA come from the germline V gene. The CDR3 runs to 14 residues. The CDR3 bases are TGTGCCAGCAGCTCCAGGGACTCTGGAAACACCATATATTTT. Residues: CASSSRDSGNTIYF.

In this sample, this clonotype turned up a few times. The CDR3 reads CASSDGAYYEQYF. The CDR3 DNA follows: TGCGCCAGCAGTGATGGAGCATACTACGAGCAGTACTTC. The rearrangement links TRBV10-2 to TRBJ2-7; D unresolved. Per the germline V gene, CDR1 is WSHSY and CDR2 is SAAADI. Trimming pared 3 bases from V and 3 bases from J, leaving 9 bases between. CDR3 length equals 13 residues.

This clonotype showed up just a few times. This chain joins TRBV5-1 and TRBJ2-7; 10 nucleotides line up with TRBD2. CDR3 length: 18 amino acids. The germline V gene encodes CDR1 SGHRS and CDR2 YFSETQ. After removal of 5 bases from V and 4 bases from J, the junction contained 18 bases not matched to a gene. The DNA for the CDR3 is TGCGCCAGCAGTGCTGCCCCTACCACTAGCGGGATGGGGTACGAGCAGTACTTC. Its translation: CASSAAPTTSGMGYEQYF.

This clonotype was found many times. The chain couples TRBV29-1 to TRBJ2-7, with a possible D match to TRBD2 (6 bases). Germline values: CDR1 SQVTM, CDR2 ANQGSEA. V gave up 7 bases and J gave up 6 bases, with 16 bases separating them. CDR3 length: 12 amino acids. The CDR3 sequence is CSGVAGTGEQYF. In DNA form, the CDR3 reads TGCAGCGGAGTCGCCGGGACTGGCGAGCAGTACTTC.

This clonotype has a count of ten or more. The chain employs TRBV18 and TRBJ1-5; D call uncertain. The CDR3 spans 13 residues. CDR1 and CDR2 from the germline V gene are KGHSH and LQKENI. V was shortened by 5 bases and J by 5 bases, with 10 bases between the two germline ends. The CDR3 DNA sequence: TGTGCCAGCTCAATCCGGACCGATCAGCCCCAGCATTTT. Residues: CASSIRTDQPQHF.

This clonotype came up a few times. The rearrangement uses TRBV27 and TRBJ1-5; D unresolved. This CDR3 region has 15 residues. The germline V gene encodes CDR1 MNHEY and CDR2 SMNVEV (reference sequence). The germline V and J ends were trimmed by 6 bases and 6 bases, with 18 bases remaining between them. CDR3 in amino acids: CASSPTVGLIQPQHF. The CDR3 nucleotides read TGTGCCAGCAGCCCCACTGTGGGTCTCATTCAGCCCCAGCATTTT.

This clonotype was found a few times. V is TRBV4-2 and J is TRBJ2-2, with 8 bases fitting TRBD2. The CDR3 length is 16 residues. Germline values: CDR1 LGHNA, CDR2 YNFKEQ. The V and J ends lost 4 bases and 7 bases, in that order; junction bases with no gene match: 11. The CDR3: CASSRERAGVHGELFF. The CDR3 nucleotides are TGTGCCAGCAGCCGAGAAAGAGCGGGAGTCCACGGGGAGCTGTTTTTT.

With respect to this clonotype: A much larger clone lies one base from this, so it may be a read error. The V call is TRBV7-2, the J call TRBJ2-7; the D is unclear. CDR3 size: 13 residues. The ends were cut back, 4 bases at V and 7 bases at J, with 14 bases in the middle. Germline V lookup: CDR1 SGHTA, CDR2 FQGNSA. Written as DNA, the CDR3 is TGTGCCAGCAGCTCGGCTCGTTACGATGAGCAGTACTTC. The encoded protein is CASSSARYDEQYF.

Points on this clonotype: One end of the junction is discordant with germline, which a read error may explain. This chain uses TRBV5-5 with TRBJ1-1, with 11 bases matching TRBD1. The germline V gene has CDR1 SGHKS and CDR2 YYEKEE (reference sequence). The CDR3 covers 19 residues. This CDR3 reads CASSLAYWTGGSEGTEASF. CDR3 DNA: TGTGCCAGCAGCTTGGCCTATTGGACAGGGGGCTCCGAGGGCACTGAAGCTTCCTTT. The entire variable domain, with the rest obtained from reference TRBV5-5 and TRBJ1-1, is as follows: DAGVTQSPTHLIKTRGQQVTLRCSPISGHKSVSWYQQVLGQGPQFIFQYYEKEERGRGNFPDRFSARQFPNYSSELNVNALLLGDSALYLCASSLAYWTGGSEGTEASFGQGTRLTVV.

As concerns this clonotype: Being one base from a much bigger clone, this may be a read error. V is TRBV25-1 and J is TRBJ1-3; TRBD1 agrees at 9 bases. Germline CDR1 MGHDK, CDR2 SYGVNS. This CDR3 has 17 amino acids. CDR3 region: CASSEYRTGETENTVYF. CDR3 nucleotide sequence: TGTGCCAGCAGTGAATATAGGACAGGGGAAACCGAGAACACCGTATATTTT.

This clonotype was counted between two and nine times. J is TRBJ1-6 and V is TRBV28; the D is unclear. The CDR3 is 14 residues long. In germline, CDR1 is MDHEN, CDR2 SYDVKM. The ends were cut back, 6 bases at V and 5 bases at J, with 11 bases in the middle. CDR3 nucleotides: TGTGCCAGCAGGCCCAAACCAAATAATTCACCCCTCCACTTT. This codes for CASRPKPNNSPLHF.

This clonotype was observed at least ten times. The chain combines TRBV28 with TRBJ2-7; no firm D call. V dropped 10 bases and J dropped 2 bases, with 12 bases sitting between them. The CDR3 runs to 12 residues. Germline CDR1 and CDR2: MDHEN and SYDVKM. DNA of the CDR3: TGTGCCACCAAGGACGTCACCTACGAGCAGTACTTC. Amino acid sequence: CATKDVTYEQYF.

This clonotype was observed many times. The chain joins TRBV6-6 to TRBJ2-1; no reliable D call. Germline V CDR1 and CDR2: MNHNY, SVGAGI (reference sequence). Trimming removed 5 bases at V and 8 bases at J, with 16 bases between. This CDR3 spans 14 amino acids. The CDR3 protein is CASSDYVAADEQFF. The CDR3 DNA is TGTGCCAGCAGTGATTACGTAGCTGCGGATGAGCAGTTCTTC.

This clonotype was recorded many times. The chain joins TRBV2 to TRBJ1-5; D ambiguous. Germline assignment: CDR1 SNHLY and CDR2 FYNNEI. The V end lost 6 bases, the J end lost 3 bases, and 15 bases lay between the germline ends. This CDR3 spans 15 amino acids. CDR3 sequence (DNA): TGTGCCAGCAGAACGACGTTGGAGGTCAATCAGCCCCAGCATTTT. Its protein product is CASRTTLEVNQPQHF.

This clonotype was seen a handful of times. This rearrangement joins TRBV23-1 to TRBJ2-3, with 11 bases lining up with TRBD2. TRBV23-1 is noted as an ORF with a role that remains uncertain. The CDR3 length is 18 residues. J lost 4 bases, V lost 3 bases, and 12 bases had no gene match. As DNA, the CDR3 is TGCGCCAGCAGTCAGTCCGCCTATGTTAGCGGGGGGGCAGATACGCAGTATTTT. Protein: CASSQSAYVSGGADTQYF.

This clonotype was counted a few times. The chain has TRBV29-1 and TRBJ2-7, with D tentatively TRBD1 (6 bases). V lost 7 bases and J lost 0, with 13 bases in between. CDR1 and CDR2 (germline): SQVTM, ANQGSEA. This CDR3 has 13 amino acids. The chain's CDR3 is CSGQDSSSYEQYF. The CDR3 DNA is TGCAGCGGCCAGGACAGCAGCTCCTACGAGCAGTACTTC.